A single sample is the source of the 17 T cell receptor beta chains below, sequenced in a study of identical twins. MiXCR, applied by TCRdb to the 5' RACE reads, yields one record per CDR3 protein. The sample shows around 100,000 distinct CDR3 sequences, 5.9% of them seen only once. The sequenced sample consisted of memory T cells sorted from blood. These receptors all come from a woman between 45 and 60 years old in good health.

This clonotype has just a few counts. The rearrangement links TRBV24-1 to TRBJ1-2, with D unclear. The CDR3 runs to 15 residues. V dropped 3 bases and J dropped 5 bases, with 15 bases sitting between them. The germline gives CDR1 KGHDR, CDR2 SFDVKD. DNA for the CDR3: TGTGCCACCAGTGATCCGCGGGGTGACCTTTATGGCTACACCTTC. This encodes CATSDPRGDLYGYTF.

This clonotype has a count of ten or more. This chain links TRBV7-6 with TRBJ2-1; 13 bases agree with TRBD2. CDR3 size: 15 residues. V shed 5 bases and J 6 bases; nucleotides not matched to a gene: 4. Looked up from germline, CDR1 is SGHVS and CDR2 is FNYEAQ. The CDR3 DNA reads TGTGCCAGCAGCCACGGACTAGCGGGAGTCAATGAGCAGTTCTTC. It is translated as CASSHGLAGVNEQFF.

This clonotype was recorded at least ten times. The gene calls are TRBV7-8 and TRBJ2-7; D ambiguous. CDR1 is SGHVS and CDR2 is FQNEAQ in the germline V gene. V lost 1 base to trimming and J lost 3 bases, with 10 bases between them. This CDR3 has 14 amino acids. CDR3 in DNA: TGTGCCAGCAGCTTAGTTAGCTTAGGCTACGAGCAGTACTTC. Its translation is CASSLVSLGYEQYF.

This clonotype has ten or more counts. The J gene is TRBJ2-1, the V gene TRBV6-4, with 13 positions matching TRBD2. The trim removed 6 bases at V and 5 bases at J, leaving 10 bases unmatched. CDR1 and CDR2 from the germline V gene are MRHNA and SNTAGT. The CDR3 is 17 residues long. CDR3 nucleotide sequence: TGTGCCAGCAGAGGGACTAGCGGGGAGGTTAATGACAATGAGCAGTTCTTC. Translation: CASRGTSGEVNDNEQFF.

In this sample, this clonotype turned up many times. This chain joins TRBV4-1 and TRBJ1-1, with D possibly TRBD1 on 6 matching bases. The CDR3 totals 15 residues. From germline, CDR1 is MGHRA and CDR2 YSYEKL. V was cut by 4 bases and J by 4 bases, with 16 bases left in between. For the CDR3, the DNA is TGCGCCAGCAGCCGGAGGGGGGCTTGGGGCACTGAAGCTTTCTTT. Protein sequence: CASSRRGAWGTEAFF.

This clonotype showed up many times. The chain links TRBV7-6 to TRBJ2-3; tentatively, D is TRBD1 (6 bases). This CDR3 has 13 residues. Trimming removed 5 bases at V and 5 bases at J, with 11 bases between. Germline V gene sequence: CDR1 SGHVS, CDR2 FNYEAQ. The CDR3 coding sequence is TGTGCCAGCAGCCGCGGACAGCTAGATACGCAGTATTTT. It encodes CASSRGQLDTQYF.

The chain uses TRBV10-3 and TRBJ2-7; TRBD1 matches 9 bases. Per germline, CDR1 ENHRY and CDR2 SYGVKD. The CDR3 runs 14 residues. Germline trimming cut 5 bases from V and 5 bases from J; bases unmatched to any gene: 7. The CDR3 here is CAISPGTGYDEQYF. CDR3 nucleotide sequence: TGTGCCATCAGTCCCGGGACAGGGTACGACGAGCAGTACTTC.

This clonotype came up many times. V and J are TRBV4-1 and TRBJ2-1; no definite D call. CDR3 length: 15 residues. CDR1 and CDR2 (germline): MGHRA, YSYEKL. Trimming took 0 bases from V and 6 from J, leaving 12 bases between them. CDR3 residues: CASSQEPTTGNEQFF. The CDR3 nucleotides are TGCGCCAGCAGCCAAGAGCCCACGACCGGCAATGAGCAGTTCTTC.

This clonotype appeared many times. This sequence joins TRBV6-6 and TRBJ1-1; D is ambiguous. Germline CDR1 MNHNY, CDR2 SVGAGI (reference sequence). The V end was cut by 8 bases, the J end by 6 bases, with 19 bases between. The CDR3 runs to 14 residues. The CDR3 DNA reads TGTGCCAGCGTGAGGGCTGACCCAAGCCCTGAAGCTTTCTTT. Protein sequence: CASVRADPSPEAFF.

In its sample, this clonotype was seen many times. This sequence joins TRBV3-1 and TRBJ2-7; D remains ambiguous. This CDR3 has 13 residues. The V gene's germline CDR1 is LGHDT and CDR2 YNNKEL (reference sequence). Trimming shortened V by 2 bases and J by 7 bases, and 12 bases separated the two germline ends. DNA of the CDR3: TGTGCCAGCAGCCAATCCCTCCGTGGGGAGCAGTACGTC. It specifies CASSQSLRGEQYV.

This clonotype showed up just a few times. CDR3 DNA sequence: TGTGCCACCGCATCTAGCGCCAATGCTGAGCAGTTCTTC. Translating gives CATASSANAEQFF. The chain carries TRBV24-1 and TRBJ2-1; perhaps TRBD2 as D (6 bases). CDR3 length equals 13 residues. The germline CDR1 and CDR2 sequences are KGHDR and SFDVKD. V was shortened by 9 bases and J by 9 bases, with 17 bases between the two germline ends.

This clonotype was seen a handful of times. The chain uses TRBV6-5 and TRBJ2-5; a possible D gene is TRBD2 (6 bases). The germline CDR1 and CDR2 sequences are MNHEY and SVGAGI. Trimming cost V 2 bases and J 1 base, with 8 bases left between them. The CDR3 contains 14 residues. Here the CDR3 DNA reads TGTGCCAGCAGTTACGGGGGGAGCCAAGAGACCCAGTACTTC. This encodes CASSYGGSQETQYF.

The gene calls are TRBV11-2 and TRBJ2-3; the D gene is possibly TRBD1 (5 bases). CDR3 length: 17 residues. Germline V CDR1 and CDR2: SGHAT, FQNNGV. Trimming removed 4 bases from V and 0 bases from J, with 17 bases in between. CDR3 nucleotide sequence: TGTGCCAGCAGCTCTCGCGTGTGGGGCACTAGCACAGATACGCAGTATTTT. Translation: CASSSRVWGTSTDTQYF.

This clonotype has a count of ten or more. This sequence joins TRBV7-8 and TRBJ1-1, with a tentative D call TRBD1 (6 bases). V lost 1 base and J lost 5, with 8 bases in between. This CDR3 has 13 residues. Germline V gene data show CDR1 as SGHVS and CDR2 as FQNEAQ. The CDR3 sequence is CASSLGTETEAFF. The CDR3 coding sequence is TGTGCCAGCAGCTTAGGGACAGAAACTGAAGCTTTCTTT.

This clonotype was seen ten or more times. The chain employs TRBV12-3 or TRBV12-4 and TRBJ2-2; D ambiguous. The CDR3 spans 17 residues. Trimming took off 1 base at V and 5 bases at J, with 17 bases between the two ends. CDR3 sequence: CASSLVTVVGMTGELFF. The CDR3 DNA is TGTGCCAGCAGTTTAGTAACGGTGGTAGGGATGACCGGGGAGCTGTTTTTT.

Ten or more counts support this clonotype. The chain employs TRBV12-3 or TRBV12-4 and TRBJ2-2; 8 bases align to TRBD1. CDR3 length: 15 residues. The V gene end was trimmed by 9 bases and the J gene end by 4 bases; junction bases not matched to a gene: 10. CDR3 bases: TGTGCCAGTTCGAAGACAGGGGTGGCCACCGGGGAGCTGTTTTTT. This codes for CASSKTGVATGELFF.

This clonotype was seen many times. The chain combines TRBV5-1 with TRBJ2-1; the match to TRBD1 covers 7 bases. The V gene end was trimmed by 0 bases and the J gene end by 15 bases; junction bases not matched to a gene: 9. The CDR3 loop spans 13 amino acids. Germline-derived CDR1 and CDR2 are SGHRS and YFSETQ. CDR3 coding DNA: TGCGCCAGCAGCTTGGATGGACAGGAAATAGGGTTCTTC. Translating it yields CASSLDGQEIGFF.